What follows are 30 T cell receptor beta chains derived from one specimen sequenced in a study of tissue T cells after allogeneic stem cell transplantation (dated 2022 in TCRdb). Libraries were built with the immunoSEQ multiplex PCR assay. TCRdb limited this immuneACCESS table to in-frame rearrangements with V and J called. A share of clones is missing; checked studies link under half to unresolved V genes, and the rest is unexplained. Across this sample there are some 48,000 clones, with 73% seen only once. Jointly, the top ten make up around 0.67% of the sample. The sample taken for sequencing was sorted cells pooled from one or two spleens. The source is a pool of C57BL/6 mice in good health.

About this clone itself: Gene labels here are mouse ones. The read falls 1 residue short of the CDR3 end, and the missing part is taken from the germline J gene. The chain carries TRBV13-2 and TRBJ2-2; D gene ambiguous. This CDR3 is built from 15 residues. In germline, CDR1 is NNHNN, CDR2 SYGAGS (reference sequence). Trimming removed 0 bases from V and 0 bases from J, with 6 bases in between. CDR3 loop: CASGDADTNTGQLYF. The covered CDR3 bases are TGTGCCAGCGGTGATGCAGATACAAACACCGGGCAGCTCTAC.

Note on this clone: Mouse gene names apply. The read ends 1 residue shy of where the CDR3 ends; the end is completed using the germline J gene. This sample also contains other DNA sequences that code for the same CDR3. The chain employs TRBV2 and TRBJ2-7, with a possible D match to TRBD1 (5 bases). V dropped 0 bases and J dropped 6 bases, with 6 bases sitting between them. Germline CDR1 reads LGHNA; CDR2 reads YSYQKL. CDR3 size: 12 residues. The CDR3 region is CASSQEGVEQYF. The covered CDR3 bases are TGTGCCAGCAGCCAAGAAGGGGTTGAACAGTAC.

In the case of this clone: Gene labels here are mouse ones. From the germline J gene comes the end of the CDR3, since the read stops 1 residue before it. J is TRBJ1-1 and V is TRBV29; tentatively, D is TRBD1 (5 bases). Germline lookup yields CDR1 MSHET and CDR2 SYDVDS. This CDR3 is built from 13 residues. Trimming pared 5 bases from V and 3 bases from J, leaving 10 bases between. The CDR3 spells CASSPGTDTEVFF. Partial CDR3 DNA: TGTGCTAGCAGTCCCGGGACCGACACAGAAGTCTTC.

Comments on this clone: The genes and germline here are from mouse. The CDR3 end lies 1 residue beyond the end of the read and is filled in from the germline J gene. This sequence joins TRBV12-1 and TRBJ2-3; 9 positions match TRBD1. Trimming removed 3 bases from V and 2 bases from J; junction bases left unmatched: 5. Germline CDR1 reads SGHSN; CDR2 reads HYEKVE. There are 15 residues in the CDR3. This chain's CDR3 is CASSSRDRDAETLYF. Partial CDR3 DNA: TGTGCCAGCTCTTCCCGGGACAGGGATGCAGAAACGCTGTAT. The full variable domain, rest sourced from reference TRBV12-1 and TRBJ2-3, is DSGVVQSPRHIIKEKGGRSVLTCIPISGHSNVVWYQQTLGKELKFLIQHYEKVERDKGFLPSRFSVQQFDDYHSEMNMSALELEDSAMYFCASSSRDRDAETLYFGSGTRLTVL.

A word on this clone: The genes are named according to mouse. Read coverage stops 1 residue before the CDR3 terminus; the germline J gene supplies the remainder. This chain uses TRBV13-2 with TRBJ1-3, with TRBD1 as a possible D gene (6 bases). CDR1 NNHNN and CDR2 SYGAGS come from the germline V gene (reference sequence). The CDR3 runs to 14 residues. Deletions cut 3 bases from V and 1 base from J, with 8 bases between. Incomplete CDR3 DNA: TGTGCCAGCGGTGCCGGGACATCTGGAAATACGCTCTAT. This sequence encodes CASGAGTSGNTLY. In full, the CDR3 reads CASGAGTSGNTLYF.

As to this clone: Mouse germline and gene names are used. The read terminates 1 residue before the CDR3 end, so the remaining end is supplied by the germline J gene. The V and J genes are TRBV15 and TRBJ2-7; TRBD1 matches at 7 bases. The CDR3 loop spans 13 amino acids. The germline V gene encodes CDR1 SGHND and CDR2 FRSKSL. J was trimmed by 4 bases and V by 3 bases; bases with no gene match: 3. The CDR3 bases that were read are TGTGCCAGCAGTTTGGGACAGAAATATGAACAGTAC. This gives the protein CASSLGQKYEQY. The CDR3 in its entirety is CASSLGQKYEQYF.

Concerning this clone: The listed genes are named as in mouse. The read gets to within 1 residue of the CDR3 end, and the germline J gene fills in the rest. This sequence joins TRBV4 and TRBJ2-4; 9 bases fit TRBD1. The ends lost 5 bases at V and 1 base at J; junction bases unmatched: 1. CDR3 length: 14 amino acids. From germline, CDR1 is LGHDT and CDR2 YNNKQL (reference sequence). CDR3 sequence: CASSHRGRQNTLYF. CDR3 DNA (partial): TGTGCCAGCAGCCACAGGGGGCGTCAAAACACCTTGTAC.

Note on this clone: The germline and genes are mouse ones. The read gets to within 1 residue of the CDR3 end, and the germline J gene fills in the rest. V is TRBV1 and J is TRBJ1-4; TRBD1 might be the D (5 bases). The CDR3 covers 15 residues. V dropped 0 bases and J dropped 3 bases, with 8 bases sitting between them. Germline CDR1 and CDR2: NSQYPW and LRSPGD (reference sequence). CDR3 bases read: TGCACCTGCAGTGCAGAAGCAGGGACCAACGAAAGATTATTT. Translating gives CTCSAEAGTNERLF. In full, the CDR3 reads CTCSAEAGTNERLFF.

Concerning this clone: Gene names are mouse gene names. Sequencing ends 1 residue short of the CDR3 end; the germline J gene provides the rest. The rearrangement joins TRBV13-2 to TRBJ1-3; TRBD1 aligns across 10 bases. The CDR3 contains 14 residues. Trimming at V came to 2 bases and at J to 8 bases, leaving 4 bases not matched to a gene. Germline V gene data show CDR1 as NNHNN and CDR2 as SYGAGS (reference sequence). The CDR3 spells CASGEWDRGYTLYF. Incomplete CDR3 DNA: TGTGCCAGCGGTGAATGGGACAGGGGATATACGCTCTAT.

As for this clone: The gene names here belong to mouse. The read halts 1 residue ahead of the CDR3 end, with the missing end drawn from the germline J gene. The rearrangement uses TRBV13-3 and TRBJ1-4, with D hard to call. Germline CDR1 is NNHDY and CDR2 is SYVADS. CDR3 length: 14 residues. With 1 base removed from V and 4 bases from J, the gap between germline ends came to 8 bases. CDR3 protein: CASSDRGGNERLFF. CDR3 DNA (partial): TGTGCCAGCAGTGATCGGGGTGGCAACGAAAGATTATTT. The full variable domain, with the rest looked up from reference TRBV13-3 and TRBJ1-4, is EAAVTQSPRSKVAVTGGKVTLSCHQTNNHDYMYWYRQDTGHGLRLIHYSYVADSTEKGDIPDGYKASRPSQENFSLILELASLSQTAVYFCASSDRGGNERLFFGHGTKLSVL.

Regarding this clone: The genes and germline here are from mouse. The missing CDR3 end, 1 residue past where the read stops, is filled in from the germline J gene. This chain connects TRBV29 to TRBJ2-7; 9 bases map to TRBD1. After removal of 7 bases from V and 4 bases from J, the junction contained 2 bases not matched to a gene. The V gene's germline CDR1 is MSHET and CDR2 SYDVDS. This CDR3 has 12 residues. The sequenced CDR3 bases are TGTGCTAGCATCGGACAGGGGTATGAACAGTAC. It is translated as CASIGQGYEQY. The full CDR3 protein is CASIGQGYEQYF. Filled out from reference TRBV29 and TRBJ2-7, the complete variable domain reads DMKVTQMPRYLIKRMGENVLLECGQDMSHETMYWYRQDPGLGLQLIYISYDVDSNSEGDIPKGYRVSRKKREHFSLILDSAKTNQTSVYFCASIGQGYEQYFGPGTRLTVL.

This clone has more than one count but fewer than ten. Mouse germline and gene names are used. This CDR3 is CASSATGGGYEQYF. The part of the CDR3 DNA that was read is TGTGCCAGCAGTGCGACTGGGGGGGGCTATGAACAGTAC. The chain couples TRBV26 to TRBJ2-7, with 11 nucleotides matching TRBD2. The CDR3 end lies 1 residue beyond the end of the read and is filled in from the germline J gene. CDR3 length equals 14 residues. The J segment lost 3 bases and the V segment lost 5 bases, leaving 3 bases of the junction unmatched. Germline V gene sequence: CDR1 KGHPV, CDR2 FQNQEV (reference sequence).

A remark on this clone: The gene names here belong to mouse. The read terminates 1 residue before the CDR3 end, so the remaining end is supplied by the germline J gene. The chain carries TRBV29 and TRBJ2-2, with 9 bases identical to TRBD2. This CDR3 is built from 14 residues. Trimming removed 9 bases from V and 0 bases from J; junction bases left unmatched: 2. Germline V lookup: CDR1 MSHET, CDR2 SYDVDS. CDR3 amino acids: CARNWGANTGQLYF. CDR3 DNA (partial): TGTGCTAGGAACTGGGGGGCAAACACCGGGCAGCTCTAC.

Comments on this clone: The genes are named according to mouse. CDR3 residues: CASSPGGQDTQYF. Incomplete CDR3 DNA: TGTGCCAGCTCCCCCGGGGGGCAAGACACCCAGTAC. V gene TRBV12-2 combines with J gene TRBJ2-5; D is possibly TRBD2 (6 bases). Sequencing ends 1 residue short of the CDR3 end; the germline J gene provides the rest. Per the germline V gene, CDR1 is SGHLS and CDR2 is HYDKME. The CDR3 extends over 13 amino acids. Trimming left V 4 bases short and J 3 bases short, with 10 bases between.

Concerning this clone itself: Germline and genes: mouse. The read stops 1 residue short of the end of the CDR3; the missing end is completed from the germline J gene. The chain is built from TRBV19 and TRBJ2-4; D perhaps matches TRBD1 (6 bases). CDR1 is FNHDT and CDR2 is SITEND in the germline V gene (reference sequence). CDR3 length: 14 residues. Deletions cut 6 bases from V and 4 bases from J, with 15 bases between. The covered CDR3 bases are TGTGCCAGCACCTTGACAGGAGGGGAAAACACCTTGTAC. It specifies CASTLTGGENTLY. The whole CDR3 sequence reads CASTLTGGENTLYF.

This clone was observed a handful of times. Germline and genes: mouse. The read gets to within 1 residue of the CDR3 end, and the germline J gene fills in the rest. V usage is TRBV19 and J usage is TRBJ1-5; D not resolved. The CDR3 contains 14 residues. Per germline, CDR1 FNHDT and CDR2 SITEND (reference sequence). V lost 3 bases, J lost 1 base, and 8 bases lay in between. CDR3 DNA, as far as it was read: TGTGCCAGCAGTAAGGGAAGGAACAACCAGGCTCCGCTT. This sequence encodes CASSKGRNNQAPL. The full CDR3 is CASSKGRNNQAPLF.

As regards this clone: Gene names and germline refer to mouse. The read finishes 1 residue shy of the CDR3 end, and the germline J gene is used to complete it. The V and J genes are TRBV13-3 and TRBJ1-4; 7 bases agree with TRBD1. CDR1 and CDR2 (germline): NNHDY, SYVADS. CDR3 size: 13 residues. The trim removed 5 bases at V and 5 bases at J, leaving 3 bases unmatched. Incomplete CDR3 DNA: TGTGCCAGCAGGGGGACAGAAAACGAAAGATTATTT. This sequence encodes CASRGTENERLF. The entire CDR3 is CASRGTENERLFF.

This clone appeared a few times. The gene symbols are mouse symbols. The read ends 1 residue before the CDR3 terminus; that terminus is restored from the germline J gene. This chain links TRBV2 with TRBJ1-3; D unresolved. The CDR3 totals 14 residues. V gave up 1 base and J gave up 0 bases, with 4 bases separating them. CDR1 and CDR2 (germline): LGHNA, YSYQKL. CDR3 protein: CASSQVTSGNTLYF. The sequenced CDR3 bases are TGTGCCAGCAGCCAAGTCACTTCTGGAAATACGCTCTAT.

With respect to this clone: Mouse gene names apply. The sequenced part of the CDR3 DNA is TGTGCCAGCAGCTTAGTAGGGGGAGGAAATACGCTCTAT. Its protein product is CASSLVGGGNTLY. Given in full, the CDR3 is CASSLVGGGNTLYF. The rearrangement joins TRBV3 to TRBJ1-3; TRBD1 is a possible D gene (6 bases). Read sequence stops 1 residue before the CDR3 end, and the germline J gene provides the missing end. CDR1 and CDR2 from the germline V gene are SNHLY and FYNGKV (reference sequence). Between the trimmed V and J ends, which lost 1 base and 4 bases, there was a span of 8 bases. This CDR3 is built from 14 residues.

As to this clone: Gene names and germline refer to mouse. The CDR3 goes on 1 residue after the read ends, and that part is filled in from the germline J gene. The chain carries TRBV4 and TRBJ1-1; possibly TRBD1 for D (6 bases). Trimming removed 4 bases from V and 0 bases from J, with 9 bases in between. The length of the CDR3 is 14 residues. Germline-derived CDR1 and CDR2 are LGHDT and YNNKQL (reference sequence). The CDR3 region is CASSLTGPNTEVFF. The part of the CDR3 DNA that was read is TGTGCCAGCAGCTTGACAGGTCCAAACACAGAAGTCTTC.

About this clone: The genes are named according to mouse. The CDR3 goes on 1 residue after the read ends, and that part is filled in from the germline J gene. The chain is built from TRBV31 and TRBJ1-6; 7 bases are shared with TRBD1. TRBJ1-6 counts as an open reading frame of uncertain function. CDR3 length: 15 residues. With V trimmed by 1 base and J by 3 bases, 3 bases remained unmatched. Germline V gene lookup returns CDR1 GKSSPN and CDR2 SITVG. CDR3 DNA (partial): TGTGCCTGGAGTCCCGGGACAGACTATAATTCGCCCCTCTAC. Translating gives CAWSPGTDYNSPLY. The whole CDR3 sequence reads CAWSPGTDYNSPLYF.

On this clone itself: Genes and germline are mouse. The CDR3 extends 1 residue past the end of the read, so its final part is completed from the germline J gene. The chain couples TRBV13-3 to TRBJ1-1, with 9 bases matching TRBD1. There are 13 residues in the CDR3. Germline values: CDR1 NNHDY, CDR2 SYVADS. Trimming cost V 3 bases and J 3 bases; bases outside gene matches: 0. Partial CDR3 DNA: TGTGCCAGCAGTGGGGACAGGGACACAGAAGTCTTC. Encoded protein: CASSGDRDTEVF. The whole CDR3 protein is CASSGDRDTEVFF.

In regard to this clone: Germline and genes here are mouse. The read gets to within 1 residue of the CDR3 end, and the germline J gene fills in the rest. The gene calls are TRBV16 and TRBJ2-5; 10 bases map to TRBD2. The CDR3 has 16 amino acids. V lost 3 bases to trimming and J lost 0 bases; unmatched junction nucleotides: 3. Looked up from germline, CDR1 is SGHSA and CDR2 is FRNQAP. Incomplete CDR3 DNA: TGTGCAAGCAGCTTGGGACTGGGGTTTAACCAAGACACCCAGTAC. Protein sequence: CASSLGLGFNQDTQY. The full-length CDR3 reads as CASSLGLGFNQDTQYF.

In regard to this clone: Gene names are mouse gene names. The CDR3 goes on 1 residue after the read ends, and that part is filled in from the germline J gene. V and J are TRBV5 and TRBJ2-3; TRBD2 agrees at 7 bases. Unmatched junction bases numbered 5, after V lost 2 bases and J lost 0 bases. The length of the CDR3 is 16 residues. Per germline, CDR1 LGHNA and CDR2 YNLKQL (reference sequence). CDR3 region: CASSQNWGPSAETLYF. The DNA read from the CDR3 is TGTGCCAGCAGCCAAAACTGGGGACCTAGTGCAGAAACGCTGTAT.

Note on this clone: Germline and genes here are mouse. The CDR3 end is not reached by the read, which stops 1 residue before it; the germline J gene fills it in. This chain connects TRBV24 to TRBJ2-5; 10 bases fit TRBD1. Unmatched junction bases numbered 6, after V lost 6 bases and J lost 6 bases. The CDR3 extends over 14 amino acids. Germline lookup yields CDR1 KGHTA and CDR2 FRNEEI. The CDR3 DNA, read in part, is TGTGCCAGCAGCTCGGACAGGGGGGGGGACACCCAGTAC. This sequence encodes CASSSDRGGDTQY. The CDR3 in full is CASSSDRGGDTQYF.

Regarding this clone: The genes are named according to mouse. The missing CDR3 end, 1 residue past where the read stops, is filled in from the germline J gene. The genes are TRBV19 and TRBJ2-7, with 12 bases aligning to TRBD2. The junction had 9 bases not matched to a gene; V was cut back by 4 bases and J by 7 bases. CDR3 length: 15 amino acids. CDR1 and CDR2 (germline): FNHDT, SITEND (reference sequence). The CDR3 DNA, read in part, is TGTGCCAGCAGTCAGACTGGGGGGGCGCTTGTGGAACAGTAC. Translation: CASSQTGGALVEQY. The entire CDR3 protein reads CASSQTGGALVEQYF.

Notes on this clone: The gene names here belong to mouse. Incomplete CDR3 DNA: TGTGCCAGCAGTGCACTGGGGGGGCCCCAAGACACCCAGTAC. Residues: CASSALGGPQDTQY. The full-length CDR3 reads as CASSALGGPQDTQYF. The chain couples TRBV19 to TRBJ2-5; 11 positions match TRBD2. Read sequence stops 1 residue before the CDR3 end, and the germline J gene provides the missing end. J was trimmed by 2 bases and V by 4 bases; bases with no gene match: 3. Germline CDR1 and CDR2: FNHDT and SITEND (reference sequence). The CDR3 has 15 residues.

This clone was detected once. The gene names here belong to mouse. This CDR3 is CASSRQGAQNTLYF. The part of the CDR3 DNA that was read is TGTGCCAGCTCTCGACAGGGGGCCCAAAACACCTTGTAC. The chain joins TRBV12-1 to TRBJ2-4; 10 bases are shared with TRBD1. The read ends 1 residue early relative to the CDR3; the germline J gene fills the gap. Looked up from germline, CDR1 is SGHSN and CDR2 is HYEKVE. V gave up 2 bases and J gave up 3 bases; unmatched junction bases: 1. This CDR3 has 14 amino acids. The full variable domain, completed using reference TRBV12-1 and TRBJ2-4, is DSGVVQSPRHIIKEKGGRSVLTCIPISGHSNVVWYQQTLGKELKFLIQHYEKVERDKGFLPSRFSVQQFDDYHSEMNMSALELEDSAMYFCASSRQGAQNTLYFGAGTRLSVL.

This clone was counted between two and nine times. Gene labels here are mouse ones. The read terminates 1 residue ahead of where the CDR3 ends, so the germline J gene completes it. The V call is TRBV19, the J call TRBJ1-4, with no clear D. V was cut by 5 bases and J by 5 bases, with 7 bases left in between. The CDR3 is 12 residues long. CDR1 FNHDT and CDR2 SITEND come from the germline V gene (reference sequence). CDR3 protein: CASSPNNERLFF. The covered CDR3 bases are TGTGCCAGCAGCCCCAATAACGAAAGATTATTT. Variable domain in full (rest from reference TRBV19 and TRBJ1-4): GGIITQTPKFLIGQEGQKLTLKCQQNFNHDTMYWYRQDSGKGLRLIYYSITENDLQKGDLSEGYDASREKKSSFSLTVTSAQKNEMAVFLCASSPNNERLFFGHGTKLSVL.

The table lists this clone with a count of one. Gene names follow the mouse nomenclature. The read ends 1 residue before the CDR3 terminus; that terminus is restored from the germline J gene. This chain uses TRBV29 with TRBJ1-1; 8 bases line up with TRBD1. The ends lost 6 bases at V and 1 base at J; junction bases unmatched: 1. This CDR3 has 13 amino acids. Germline CDR1 MSHET, CDR2 SYDVDS. CDR3 in amino acids: CASRGTGNTEVFF. The sequenced CDR3 bases are TGTGCTAGCAGGGGGACAGGGAACACAGAAGTCTTC.